This T cell receptor (beta chain) emerged from a study of shared clonotypes between healthy human individuals. Method: immunoSEQ multiplex PCR; TCRdb's copy keeps in-frame clones and lacks some. The sample yields more than 1.2 million clones, approximately 98.5% seen once. Between the trimmed V and J ends, which lost 7 bases and 1 base, there was a span of 16 bases. Germline V CDR1 and CDR2: SNHLY, FYNNEI. CDR3 size: 15 residues. The chain links TRBV2 to TRBJ1-2; D uncertain. The TCR sequence derives from a man aged 25-45 years in good health. Sequences were obtained from naive CD4+ T cells sorted from blood. Subset defined: CD45RA+ positively selected. The DNA of the CDR3 is TGTGCCAGCATATTTCCGGGATTGGATAACTATGGCTACACCTTC. It encodes CASIFPGLDNYGYTF.